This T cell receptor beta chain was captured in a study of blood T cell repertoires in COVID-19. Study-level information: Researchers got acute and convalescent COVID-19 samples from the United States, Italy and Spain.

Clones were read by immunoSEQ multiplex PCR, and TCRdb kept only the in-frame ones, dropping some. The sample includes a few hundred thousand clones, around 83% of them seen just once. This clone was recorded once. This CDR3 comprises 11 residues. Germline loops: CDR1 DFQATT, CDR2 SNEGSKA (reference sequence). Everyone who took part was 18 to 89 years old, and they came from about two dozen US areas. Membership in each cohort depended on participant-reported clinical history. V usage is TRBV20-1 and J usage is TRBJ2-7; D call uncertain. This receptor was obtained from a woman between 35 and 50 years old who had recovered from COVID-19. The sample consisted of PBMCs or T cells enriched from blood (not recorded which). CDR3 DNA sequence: TGCAGCGTGACCTTAGCTATTGAGCAGTACTTC. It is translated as CSVTLAIEQYF.